This T cell receptor (beta chain) was profiled in a study of blood T cell repertoires in COVID-19. Study overall: The origin of the acute and convalescent COVID-19 samples was the United States, Italy and Spain. Nucleic acid was either cDNA or gDNA, and it came from T cells, B-cell-depleted T cells, or PBMCs.

Germline V gene data show CDR1 as GTSNPN and CDR2 as SVGIG (reference sequence). CDR3 length: 17 residues. Germline trimming cut 1 base from V and 1 base from J; bases unmatched to any gene: 3. Assay: immunoSEQ multiplex PCR; the TCRdb copy retains only in-frame clones and omits some. The sample includes about 160,000 clones, roughly 85% of them seen just once. The sample consisted of peripheral blood. The TCR originated in a man aged 35 to 55 with acute or convalescent COVID-19. This rearrangement joins TRBV30 to TRBJ2-6, with TRBD2 matching 11 bases. The CDR3 DNA is TGTGCCTGGAGTGGTAGCGGGGGGGCTTCTGGGGCCAACGTCCTGACTTTC. Amino acid sequence: CAWSGSGGASGANVLTF.